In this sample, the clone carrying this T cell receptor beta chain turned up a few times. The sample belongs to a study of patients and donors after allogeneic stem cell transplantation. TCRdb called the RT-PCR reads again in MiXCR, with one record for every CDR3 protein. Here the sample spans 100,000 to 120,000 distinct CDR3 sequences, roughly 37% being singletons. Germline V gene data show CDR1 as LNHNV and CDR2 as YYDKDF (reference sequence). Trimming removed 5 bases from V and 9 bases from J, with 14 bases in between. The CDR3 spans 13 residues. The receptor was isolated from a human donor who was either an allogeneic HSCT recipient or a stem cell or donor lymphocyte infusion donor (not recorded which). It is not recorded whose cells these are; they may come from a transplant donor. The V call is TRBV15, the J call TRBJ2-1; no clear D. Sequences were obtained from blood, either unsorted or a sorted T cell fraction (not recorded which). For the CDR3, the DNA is TGTGCCACCAGCTCTTCGGCTTTGGGTGAGCAGTTCTTC. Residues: CATSSSALGEQFF.